The 5 T cell receptor beta chains below come from one sample, sequenced in a study of technical replicates of blood from several donors. Data came from immunoSEQ multiplex PCR; TCRdb stores just in-frame clones and leaves some out. The top ten clones hold around 4.2% of a sample with about 59,000 clones, approximately 92% of them seen once. The sequenced sample was PBMCs. Receptors originate from a human donor in good health. Some clones in this sample may be carry-over from other donors' samples.

This rearrangement joins TRBV7-9 to TRBJ2-5; maybe TRBD2 (6 bases). This CDR3 is built from 11 residues. Per germline, CDR1 SEHNR and CDR2 FQNEAQ (reference sequence). V lost 5 bases to trimming and J lost 5 bases, with 6 bases between them. This CDR3 is CASSREETQYF. CDR3 coding DNA: TGTGCCAGCAGCCGGGAGGAGACCCAGTACTTC.

This chain uses TRBV5-1 with TRBJ1-2; TRBD1 agrees at 9 bases. The V and J ends lost 4 bases and 7 bases, in that order; junction bases with no gene match: 8. Looked up from germline, CDR1 is SGHRS and CDR2 is YFSETQ. The CDR3 consists of 14 residues. The CDR3 protein is CASSVGQGISGYTF. CDR3 in DNA: TGCGCCAGCAGCGTAGGACAGGGGATTAGTGGCTACACCTTC.

In its sample, this clone was seen once. The chain employs TRBV7-2 and TRBJ2-7; 9 bases are a match to TRBD1. J lost 1 base, V lost 0 bases, and 1 base had no gene match. Germline V gene data show CDR1 as SGHTA and CDR2 as FQGNSA. The CDR3 contains 15 residues. This chain's CDR3 is CASSLAGQGSYEQYF. The CDR3 coding sequence is TGTGCCAGCAGCTTAGCGGGACAGGGTTCCTACGAGCAGTACTTC.

V usage is TRBV7-9 and J usage is TRBJ2-2, with 7 bases identical to TRBD2. CDR3 length: 16 residues. V trimming: 5 bases; J trimming: 1 base; junction bases outside the gene matches: 7. The germline gives CDR1 SEHNR, CDR2 FQNEAQ (reference sequence). The CDR3 nucleotides read TGTGCCAGCAGCACCGGGTCTAGCGGGAACACCGGGGAGCTGTTTTTT. This gives the protein CASSTGSSGNTGELFF.

This sequence joins TRBV2 and TRBJ2-2; 14 bases align to TRBD2. CDR3 length: 17 residues. CDR1 and CDR2 (germline): SNHLY, FYNNEI. V was clipped by 5 bases and J by 6 bases; unmatched bases: 8. DNA of the CDR3: TGTGCCAGCAGTTCCCTTGAGACTAGCGGGGGGGCCGGGGAGCTGTTTTTT. As protein: CASSSLETSGGAGELFF.